The next 10 T cell receptor beta chains were all read from a single sample in a study of identical twins. TCRdb analysed the 5' RACE reads with MiXCR anew, one entry per CDR3 protein. Here the sample spans about 290,000 distinct CDR3 sequences, 7.5% to 9.5% being singletons. These same records also appear under a second study, on yellow fever vaccine responses in identical twins.

The specimen was CD8+ T cells sorted from blood. Receptors were obtained from a woman aged 18-30 years in good health.

This clonotype was observed a handful of times. This chain uses TRBV7-9 with TRBJ2-4, with 7 bases lining up with TRBD2. V shed 4 bases, J shed 2 bases, and the junction held 2 bases outside the gene matches. Germline lookup yields CDR1 SEHNR and CDR2 FQNEAQ (reference sequence). The CDR3 runs 14 residues. CDR3 DNA: TGTGCCAGCAGCTCCGGGGGGTCCAAAAACATTCAGTACTTC. This codes for CASSSGGSKNIQYF.

This clonotype was seen ten or more times. The V call is TRBV4-1, the J call TRBJ2-7, with 8 bases aligning to TRBD2. Germline V lookup: CDR1 MGHRA, CDR2 YSYEKL. The CDR3 loop spans 15 amino acids. J was trimmed by 2 bases and V by 3 bases; bases with no gene match: 6. Here the CDR3 DNA reads TGCGCCAGCAGCCAGAGCGGGAGTGACACCTACGAGCAGTACTTC. Its translation is CASSQSGSDTYEQYF.

This chain connects TRBV28 to TRBJ1-2; D is unclear. The CDR3 spans 14 residues. Between the trimmed V and J ends, which lost 2 bases and 4 bases, there was a span of 11 bases. Looked up from germline, CDR1 is MDHEN and CDR2 is SYDVKM. The CDR3 nucleotides are TGTGCCAGCAGTTTAGTCGGGGATAGCTATGGCTACACCTTC. Amino acids: CASSLVGDSYGYTF.

The sample holds many counts of this clonotype. The chain combines TRBV7-2 with TRBJ2-1; perhaps TRBD2 as D (5 bases). The V and J ends lost 1 base and 8 bases respectively, with 12 bases between them. CDR3 size: 14 residues. The V gene's germline CDR1 is SGHTA and CDR2 FQGNSA. The CDR3 bases are TGTGCCAGCAGCTTAGACGGGGTCTTGGATGAGCAGTTCTTC. Amino acid sequence: CASSLDGVLDEQFF.

The rearrangement joins TRBV10-3 to TRBJ2-3, with TRBD1 as a possible D gene (6 bases). CDR3 length: 13 residues. Trimming stripped 11 bases from V and 6 bases from J, with 18 bases between. Looked up from germline, CDR1 is ENHRY and CDR2 is SYGVKD. CDR3 amino acids: CAAMTGARDTQYF. The CDR3, as DNA: TGTGCCGCCATGACAGGAGCCAGGGATACGCAGTATTTT.

In this sample, this clonotype turned up many times. The chain links TRBV5-1 to TRBJ2-7; D assignment may be TRBD1 or TRBD2 (5 bases each). Germline CDR1 and CDR2: SGHRS and YFSETQ. V was cut by 5 bases and J by 2 bases, with 11 bases left in between. The CDR3 extends over 13 amino acids. CDR3: CASRMWDAYEQYF. As DNA, the CDR3 is TGCGCCAGCAGGATGTGGGACGCCTACGAGCAGTACTTC. Drawing the rest from reference TRBV5-1 and TRBJ2-7, the complete variable domain is KAGVTQTPRYLIKTRGQQVTLSCSPISGHRSVSWYQQTPGQGLQFLFEYFSETQRNKGNFPGRFSGRQFSNSRSEMNVSTLELGDSALYLCASRMWDAYEQYFGPGTRLTVT.

This clonotype occurred many times. The chain recombines TRBV5-1 with TRBJ2-1; TRBD1 matches at 11 bases. Per germline, CDR1 SGHRS and CDR2 YFSETQ. V lost 3 bases, J lost 3 bases, and 8 bases stayed unmatched. This CDR3 comprises 17 residues. The CDR3 bases are TGCGCCAGCAGCTCGCGGTTGGGACAGGGGGGCTACAATGAGCAGTTCTTC. Translating gives CASSSRLGQGGYNEQFF. The entire variable domain, with the rest obtained from reference TRBV5-1 and TRBJ2-1, is as follows: KAGVTQTPRYLIKTRGQQVTLSCSPISGHRSVSWYQQTPGQGLQFLFEYFSETQRNKGNFPGRFSGRQFSNSRSEMNVSTLELGDSALYLCASSSRLGQGGYNEQFFGPGTRLTVL.

The chain recombines TRBV11-1 with TRBJ2-1, with 8 bases identical to TRBD2. This CDR3 is 15 amino acids long. The germline V gene encodes CDR1 SGHAT and CDR2 FQDESV (reference sequence). V was clipped by 5 bases and J by 2 bases; unmatched bases: 5. The CDR3 is CASSPAGGPYNEQFF. For the CDR3, the DNA is TGTGCCAGCAGCCCCGCGGGGGGCCCCTACAATGAGCAGTTCTTC.

This clonotype was seen at least ten times. The rearrangement links TRBV4-1 to TRBJ2-7; D gene uncertain. V lost 0 bases and J 2 bases, leaving 11 bases between the germline ends. CDR3 length: 15 amino acids. Germline CDR1 reads MGHRA; CDR2 reads YSYEKL. The CDR3 nucleotides are TGCGCCAGCAGCCAAGATGTTATGGCAGCCTACGAGCAGTACTTC. Protein product: CASSQDVMAAYEQYF.

This clonotype has a count of ten or more. The J gene is TRBJ2-4, the V gene TRBV28; a possible D gene is TRBD1 (5 bases). The CDR3 runs 14 residues. Trimming took 6 bases from V and 3 from J, leaving 12 bases between them. CDR1 and CDR2 from the germline V gene are MDHEN and SYDVKM. CDR3: CASSLGAGKNIQYF. CDR3 nucleotide sequence: TGTGCCAGCAGCCTAGGGGCTGGCAAAAACATTCAGTACTTC.